The 30 T cell receptor beta chains given below trace back to one sample, sequenced in a study of T-cell memory formation after mild COVID-19 (dated by TCRdb to the early 2020s). Receptor libraries were prepared by 5' RACE. The sequencing machine was an Illumina NovaSeq 6000. TCRdb applied fastp at Q25 and MiXCR to the public reads, then kept only in-frame beta chains. When rows share a CDR3 protein, they turn into one entry using the most common DNA and genes. This sample comprises roughly 190,000 distinct CDR3 sequences, under 30% of them detected only once. Approximately 10% of the sample lies in the top ten. The sequencing input was PBMCs or a T cell subset sorted from them (not recorded which). These receptors were collected from an adult woman who had mild COVID-19 (a few samples of this study predate the infection). The sample titles of this study are shuffled in the database, so cell type and time point are left out; the donor was told from shared clones.

This clonotype was recorded a few times. The chain has TRBV24-1 and TRBJ2-4; D is unresolved. This CDR3 region has 16 residues. Germline V gene sequence: CDR1 KGHDR, CDR2 SFDVKD. The V end was cut by 2 bases, the J end by 8 bases, with 18 bases between. This CDR3 is CATSDSNRSRTDIQYF. The CDR3 bases are TGTGCCACCAGTGATTCCAACAGATCGCGTACAGACATTCAGTACTTC.

The chain carries TRBV7-9 and TRBJ1-1; D possibly corresponds to TRBD1 (6 bases). From germline, CDR1 is SEHNR and CDR2 FQNEAQ (reference sequence). The CDR3 is 14 amino acids. V was cut by 11 bases and J by 1 base, with 17 bases left in between. The CDR3 loop is CALSRLTGNTEAFF. The CDR3 bases are TGTGCCCTTAGCCGCCTGACAGGGAACACTGAAGCTTTCTTT.

This sequence joins TRBV7-6 and TRBJ1-4; the match to TRBD1 covers 7 bases. The germline CDR1 and CDR2 sequences are SGHVS and FNYEAQ. The CDR3 is 13 residues long. The V and J ends lost 8 bases and 8 bases, in that order; junction bases with no gene match: 8. The CDR3 nucleotides are TGTGCCAGCGCCGACAGGGTCAGAGAAAAACTGTTTTTT. Its protein is CASADRVREKLFF.

This clonotype was detected a few times. J is TRBJ2-1 and V is TRBV20-1; TRBD1 might be the D (5 bases). V dropped 3 bases and J dropped 4 bases, with 10 bases sitting between them. This CDR3 has 13 residues. Germline loops: CDR1 DFQATT, CDR2 SNEGSKA (reference sequence). As DNA, the CDR3 is TGCAGTGCTAGTTTGGCAGGGTACAATGAGCAGTTCTTC. Amino acids: CSASLAGYNEQFF.

This chain connects TRBV7-6 to TRBJ1-1; no definite D call. The V gene lost 5 bases and the J gene lost 1 base, with 5 bases spanning the gap. The germline V gene has CDR1 SGHVS and CDR2 FNYEAQ. The CDR3 has 12 amino acids. The CDR3, as DNA: TGTGCCAGCAGCAATACGAACACTGAAGCTTTCTTT. This translates into CASSNTNTEAFF.

This clonotype appeared a few times. The V call is TRBV7-8, the J call TRBJ2-2, with 9 bases fitting TRBD1. The CDR3 covers 16 residues. In germline, CDR1 is SGHVS, CDR2 FQNEAQ. V lost 2 bases, J lost 7 bases, and 8 bases stayed unmatched. CDR3 protein: CASSLLSQGADGELFF. In nucleotides, the CDR3 is TGTGCCAGCAGCTTACTCTCACAGGGGGCAGACGGGGAGCTGTTTTTT.

This clonotype was observed a handful of times. The V gene is TRBV24-1, the J gene TRBJ2-2; 10 nucleotides line up with TRBD1. Germline V gene lookup returns CDR1 KGHDR and CDR2 SFDVKD. After removal of 4 bases from V and 2 bases from J, the junction contained 0 bases not matched to a gene. This CDR3 is 15 amino acids long. The CDR3 bases are TGTGCCACCAGTGAGACAGGGGGCAACACCGGGGAGCTGTTTTTT. Translation gives CATSETGGNTGELFF.

The V call is TRBV4-1, the J call TRBJ2-7, with 13 positions matching TRBD2. CDR3 size: 15 residues. Germline V gene data show CDR1 as MGHRA and CDR2 as YSYEKL. The J segment lost 4 bases and the V segment lost 3 bases, leaving 3 bases of the junction unmatched. The CDR3 DNA reads as TGCGCCAGCAGCCAGGGGACTAGCGGGATTTACGAGCAGTACTTC. It is translated as CASSQGTSGIYEQYF.

This clonotype has only a few counts. The chain joins TRBV24-1 to TRBJ2-7, with TRBD2 as a possible D gene (6 bases). The CDR3 consists of 15 residues. Germline V gene lookup returns CDR1 KGHDR and CDR2 SFDVKD. V shed 4 bases and J shed 3 bases, with 15 bases lying between them. Written as DNA, the CDR3 is TGTGCCACCAGTGAACCAGGGACTCCCGACTACGAGCAGTACTTC. Its protein product is CATSEPGTPDYEQYF.

In this sample, this clonotype turned up a few times. This sequence joins TRBV7-8 and TRBJ1-2; D is uncertain. The germline gives CDR1 SGHVS, CDR2 FQNEAQ. The V and J ends lost 5 bases and 5 bases respectively, with 12 bases between them. This CDR3 contains 13 residues. CDR3 nucleotide sequence: TGTGCCAGCAGCCCATTATGGGAATATGGCTACACCTTC. Its translation is CASSPLWEYGYTF. Combining the CDR3 with reference TRBV7-8 and TRBJ1-2 gives the whole variable domain GAGVSQSPRYKVAKRGQDVALRCDPISGHVSLFWYQQALGQGPEFLTYFQNEAQLDKSGLPSDRFFAERPEGSVSTLKIQRTQQEDSAVYLCASSPLWEYGYTFGSGTRLTVV.

This chain joins TRBV20-1 and TRBJ2-3; D is perhaps TRBD2 (5 bases). Deletions cut 6 bases from V and 0 bases from J, with 10 bases between. CDR1 is DFQATT and CDR2 is SNEGSKA in the germline V gene (reference sequence). This CDR3 region has 13 residues. This chain's CDR3 is CSAGGLSTDTQYF. CDR3 bases: TGCAGTGCAGGAGGCCTTAGCACAGATACGCAGTATTTT.

This clonotype was counted only a few times. This chain connects TRBV7-8 to TRBJ2-1; TRBD2 matches at 7 bases. Trimming took 1 base from V and 6 from J; bases not matched to a gene: 9. The CDR3 is 16 residues long. Germline CDR1 SGHVS, CDR2 FQNEAQ. The CDR3 nucleotides are TGTGCCAGCAGCTTAGATTCGGGAGGCCCGGGCAATGAGCAGTTCTTC. It encodes CASSLDSGGPGNEQFF.

This clonotype was seen a few times. The chain recombines TRBV4-2 with TRBJ2-7, with D hard to call. Germline V gene data show CDR1 as LGHNA and CDR2 as YNFKEQ. This CDR3 spans 12 amino acids. V was pared by 5 bases and J by 3 bases, with 8 bases between. CDR3 sequence: CASSLIYYEQYF. In DNA form, the CDR3 reads TGTGCCAGCAGCTTGATCTACTACGAGCAGTACTTC.

The chain couples TRBV29-1 to TRBJ1-1; a possible D gene is TRBD1 (6 bases). The CDR3 loop spans 12 amino acids. Trimming removed 8 bases at V and 3 bases at J, with 13 bases between. Per the germline V gene, CDR1 is SQVTM and CDR2 is ANQGSEA. In DNA, the CDR3 is TGCAGCTTCCGGGACACCGACACTGAAGCTTTCTTT. It codes for CSFRDTDTEAFF.

This clonotype appeared a few times. The chain recombines TRBV24-1 with TRBJ2-7; D gene unclear. The CDR3 has 14 amino acids. Per germline, CDR1 KGHDR and CDR2 SFDVKD. Between the trimmed V and J ends, which lost 6 bases and 6 bases, there was a span of 17 bases. CDR3 region: CATSRAGPHAEQYF. DNA of the CDR3: TGTGCCACCAGTAGAGCTGGACCACACGCCGAGCAGTACTTC.

The chain uses TRBV27 and TRBJ1-5, with D possibly being TRBD1 (5 bases). Trimming pared 3 bases from V and 0 bases from J, leaving 9 bases between. The CDR3 consists of 15 residues. Germline values: CDR1 MNHEY, CDR2 SMNVEV (reference sequence). Here the CDR3 DNA reads TGTGCCAGCAGTTTCGACAGTTTTAGCAATCAGCCCCAGCATTTT. Protein product: CASSFDSFSNQPQHF.

This chain joins TRBV20-1 and TRBJ2-1; 10 nucleotides align to TRBD2. Germline CDR1 DFQATT, CDR2 SNEGSKA (reference sequence). V dropped 5 bases and J dropped 7; count of bases not matched to a gene: 17. The CDR3 runs to 17 residues. In nucleotides, the CDR3 is TGCAGTGCTTTTGCCTCTAGCGGGAGAATCAGGTTGAATGAGCAGTTCTTC. This gives the protein CSAFASSGRIRLNEQFF.

The rearrangement links TRBV3-1 to TRBJ2-1; TRBD1 is a possible D gene (5 bases). The CDR3 has 12 amino acids. The V gene's germline CDR1 is LGHDT and CDR2 YNNKEL (reference sequence). The V and J ends lost 4 bases and 10 bases respectively, with 11 bases between them. This CDR3 is CASSLQGKEQFF. The CDR3, as DNA: TGTGCCAGCAGCCTCCAGGGCAAGGAGCAGTTCTTC.

This clonotype has only a few counts. V is TRBV6-2 or TRBV6-3 and J is TRBJ2-6; D gene uncertain. V was clipped by 3 bases and J by 4 bases, with 10 bases between them. Per the germline V gene, CDR1 is MNHEY and CDR2 is SVGEGT. The CDR3 has 15 residues. CDR3 coding DNA: TGTGCCAGCAGTTATCTTCGGTACGGGGCCAACGTCCTGACTTTC. Its protein is CASSYLRYGANVLTF.

This clonotype was counted a few times. V and J are TRBV6-2 or TRBV6-3 and TRBJ2-1; no definite D call. Trimming cost V 6 bases and J 6 bases, with 9 bases left between them. From germline, CDR1 is MNHEY and CDR2 SVGEGT. The CDR3 has 12 residues. Here the CDR3 DNA reads TGTGCCAGCAGCCGATACAGCAATGAGCAGTTCTTC. This encodes CASSRYSNEQFF.

The J gene is TRBJ2-1, the V gene TRBV15; 9 bases agree with TRBD1. CDR3 length: 14 amino acids. Germline CDR1 LNHNV, CDR2 YYDKDF (reference sequence). V was pared by 3 bases and J by 7 bases, with 4 bases of the junction left unmatched. The DNA for the CDR3 is TGTGCCACCAGCAGCAGACAGGGGGGGAATGAGCAGTTCTTC. Its translation: CATSSRQGGNEQFF. Supplemented by reference TRBV15 and TRBJ2-1, the full variable domain reads DAMVIQNPRYQVTQFGKPVTLSCSQTLNHNVMYWYQQKSSQAPKLLFHYYDKDFNNEADTPDNFQSRRPNTSFCFLDIRSPGLGDTAMYLCATSSRQGGNEQFFGPGTRLTVL.

A few counts support this clonotype. This chain uses TRBV29-1 with TRBJ2-7, with 7 bases matching TRBD1. Unmatched junction bases numbered 11, after V lost 6 bases and J lost 3 bases. The CDR3 is 14 residues long. CDR1 and CDR2 (germline): SQVTM, ANQGSEA. The CDR3 region has the DNA TGCAGCGTCCAATATAACAGGGGTCTCTACGAGCAGTACTTC. Translating gives CSVQYNRGLYEQYF.

The V call is TRBV12-3 or TRBV12-4, the J call TRBJ2-5; D is ambiguous. This CDR3 region has 18 residues. Trimming shortened V by 5 bases and J by 0 bases, and 22 bases separated the two germline ends. CDR3 region: CASSPPSRAPADQETQYF. The CDR3, as DNA: TGTGCCAGCAGTCCACCCAGCCGGGCCCCCGCGGACCAAGAGACCCAGTACTTC.

This clonotype was counted between two and nine times. CDR3: CATSDTGTFGGYTF. CDR3 nucleotide sequence: TGTGCCACCAGTGACACCGGGACCTTTGGAGGCTACACCTTC. V and J are TRBV24-1 and TRBJ1-2; the D gene is possibly TRBD1 (5 bases). Trimming shortened V by 4 bases and J by 8 bases, and 16 bases separated the two germline ends. The CDR3 length is 14 residues. The germline V gene encodes CDR1 KGHDR and CDR2 SFDVKD.

The chain links TRBV20-1 to TRBJ2-2; 8 bases agree with TRBD1. The germline CDR1 and CDR2 sequences are DFQATT and SNEGSKA (reference sequence). The CDR3 runs 15 residues. V was pared by 2 bases and J by 2 bases, with 4 bases of the junction left unmatched. The chain's CDR3 is CSARTQGANTGELFF. CDR3 DNA sequence: TGCAGTGCTAGAACCCAGGGGGCAAACACCGGGGAGCTGTTTTTT.

The chain couples TRBV27 to TRBJ2-4; 14 bases agree with TRBD2. V trimming: 5 bases; J trimming: 0 bases; junction bases outside the gene matches: 6. The germline V gene has CDR1 MNHEY and CDR2 SMNVEV (reference sequence). The CDR3 spans 18 residues. CDR3 loop: CASSRLAGGVKAKNIQYF. The CDR3 bases are TGTGCCAGCAGTCGACTAGCGGGGGGGGTTAAAGCCAAAAACATTCAGTACTTC.

This chain joins TRBV7-2 and TRBJ2-7; 8 positions match TRBD2. Trimming cost V 5 bases and J 3 bases; bases outside gene matches: 9. This CDR3 is built from 15 residues. Germline V gives CDR1 SGHTA, CDR2 FQGNSA. CDR3 sequence: CASSPGGGALYEQYF. In DNA form, the CDR3 reads TGTGCCAGCAGCCCCGGGGGGGGAGCCCTCTACGAGCAGTACTTC. Looking up the rest from reference TRBV7-2 and TRBJ2-7 gives the full variable domain: GAGVSQSPSNKVTEKGKDVELRCDPISGHTALYWYRQSLGQGLEFLIYFQGNSAPDKSGLPSDRFSAERTGGSVSTLTIQRTQQEDSAVYLCASSPGGGALYEQYFGPGTRLTVT.

This clonotype was recorded at least ten times. The chain uses TRBV27 and TRBJ2-1; D is uncertain. Looked up from germline, CDR1 is MNHEY and CDR2 is SMNVEV (reference sequence). The V end lost 0 bases, the J end lost 4 bases, and 10 bases lay between the germline ends. This CDR3 region has 15 residues. The CDR3 reads CASSLSPTDYNEQFF. In DNA, the CDR3 is TGTGCCAGCAGTTTATCCCCAACGGATTACAATGAGCAGTTCTTC.

Worth noting for this clonotype: An end of the junction differs from the germline gene, which may be a read error. The chain couples TRBV12-3 or TRBV12-4 to TRBJ2-5; TRBD2 matches at 11 bases. The length of the CDR3 is 18 residues. The CDR3 DNA is TGTGCCAGCACCAACCGGGCTAGCGGGGGGTCCTACCAAGAGACCCCGTACTTC. Its translation: CASTNRASGGSYQETPYF.

The chain employs TRBV7-9 and TRBJ2-2; 8 positions match TRBD2. J lost 5 bases, V lost 3 bases, and 5 bases had no gene match. Germline V gene data show CDR1 as SEHNR and CDR2 as FQNEAQ (reference sequence). This CDR3 contains 15 residues. The CDR3 bases are TGTGCCAGCAGCTTGCGGGAGGACACAACCGGGGAGCTGTTTTTT. It yields the protein CASSLREDTTGELFF.